This TCR beta chain was recorded in a study of T cells in Graves' hyperthyroidism and ophthalmopathy. RNA transcripts yielded amplified TCR beta CDR3 regions. The TCR CDR3 first-round RT-PCR relied on the HTBI primer set. TCRdb independently ran MiXCR on the multiplex PCR reads; one entry per CDR3 protein. This sample has approximately 410,000 distinct CDR3 sequences, with roughly an eighth found just once. There are many counts of this clonotype. The source is a woman under 30 with Graves' hyperthyroidism. Sequenced sample: blood.

Here the CDR3 DNA reads TGTGCCAGCAGCGCCCAGACTAGCGGGAGTTCTAATGAGCAGTTCTTC. It yields the protein CASSAQTSGSSNEQFF. The V and J genes are TRBV7-9 and TRBJ2-1; 12 bases align to TRBD2. The V and J ends lost 5 bases and 7 bases, in that order; junction bases with no gene match: 9. The CDR3 is 16 amino acids. Germline V gene sequence: CDR1 SEHNR, CDR2 FQNEAQ (reference sequence).